Shown below are 2 T cell receptor beta chains from a single sample sequenced in a study of T cells after yellow fever vaccination. TCRdb reprocessed the 5' RACE reads with MiXCR, giving one entry per CDR3 protein. The sample has fewer than 450,000 distinct CDR3 sequences; roughly 7.5% are singletons. Here the sequenced sample was PBMCs, taken roughly 45 days after the first yellow fever vaccination. Receptors originate from a man younger than 35 who received the YFV17D yellow fever vaccine.

The chain joins TRBV5-2 to TRBJ2-1; no DNA check was done on the table's D call, TRBD1. TRBV5-2 is a pseudogene segment. This CDR3 contains 14 residues. CDR3 sequence reads: CAMGPGLLCNEQFF. The CDR3 DNA reads as TGTGCCATGGGCCCCGGGCTCCTCTGCAATGAGCAGTTCTTC.

J is TRBJ2-7 and V is TRBV5-4; D may be TRBD2 (5 bases). This CDR3 spans 13 amino acids. With 5 bases removed from V and 1 base from J, the gap between germline ends came to 10 bases. Germline V gene sequence: CDR1 SGHNT, CDR2 YYREEE (reference sequence). The CDR3 DNA reads TGTGCCAGCAGGTTGAGCGGTTCCTACGAGCAGTACGTC. Encoded protein: CASRLSGSYEQYV.